This T cell receptor (beta chain) was retrieved from a study of Graves' ophthalmopathy and Graves' hyperthyroidism. The wider study: The collection of peripheral blood took place at initial diagnosis, before any treatment.

Concerning this clonotype: Its antigen is not known.

Whole-study findings and limits: Detected in blood as well were most expanded thyroid clonotypes with frequency above 0.001.

Beta-chain TCR CDR3 regions were amplified from RNA transcripts. First-round RT-PCR used HTBI primers; second-round multiplex PCR followed. TCRdb fed the multiplex PCR reads into MiXCR, producing one record per CDR3 protein. The profile shows some 250,000 distinct CDR3 sequences, around 45% of them singletons. Diagnosis relied on clinical symptoms, serum thyroxine, TRAb, thyroid ultrasound and orbital computed tomography. Germline assignment: CDR1 SNHLY and CDR2 FYNNEI. Between the trimmed V and J ends, which lost 5 bases and 0 bases, there was a span of 19 bases. The CDR3 has 17 amino acids. The chain combines TRBV2 with TRBJ1-2; D unresolved. Sequencing was carried out using peripheral blood. This TCR derives from an adult man with Graves' ophthalmopathy. The CDR3 coding sequence is TGTGCCAGCAGTTTAGTGATGGGAGACACGACTAACTATGGCTACACCTTC. It is translated as CASSLVMGDTTNYGYTF.